Following are 16 T cell receptor beta chains from one sample sequenced in a study of OX40 agonist ivuxolimab in advanced cancers. This table comes from immunoSEQ multiplex PCR, and its TCRdb copy is limited to in-frame clones, with some not included. The table has some 70,000 clones, 75% to 85% seen once. Sequencing was performed on CD4+ or CD8+ T cells sorted from blood, taken in a trial of the OX40 agonist ivuxolimab. These receptors were collected from an adult with an advanced solid tumor such as melanoma, head and neck, liver or kidney cancer.

The chain uses TRBV5-8 and TRBJ2-7; D may match TRBD1 or TRBD2 (7 bases each). Trimming left V 4 bases short and J 3 bases short, with 17 bases between. The CDR3 sequence is 15 residues long. Germline V gives CDR1 SGHTS, CDR2 YDEGEE. The CDR3 sequence is CASSQGGGYLYEQYF. CDR3 sequence (DNA): TGTGCCAGCAGCCAGGGGGGGGGCTACCTCTACGAGCAGTACTTC. The complete variable domain, with remaining parts taken from reference TRBV5-8 and TRBJ2-7, reads EAGVTQSPTHLIKTRGQQATLRCSPISGHTSVYWYQQALGLGLQFLLWYDEGEERNRGNFPPRFSGRQFPNYSSELNVNALELEDSALYLCASSQGGGYLYEQYFGPGTRLTVT.

V usage is TRBV28 and J usage is TRBJ2-3; D possibly corresponds to TRBD2 (5 bases). This CDR3 comprises 13 residues. Per the germline V gene, CDR1 is MDHEN and CDR2 is SYDVKM. Trimming removed 8 bases at V and 0 bases at J, with 9 bases between. The CDR3 reads CASGEISTDTQYF. CDR3 DNA: TGTGCCAGCGGGGAGATTAGCACAGATACGCAGTATTTT.

The DNA of the CDR3 is TGTGCCAGCAGTTTACTTAGGGGACAGGGAAGTGAAAAACTGTTTTTT. Its translation is CASSLLRGQGSEKLFF. The J gene is TRBJ1-4, the V gene TRBV27, with TRBD1 matching over 9 bases. The trim removed 2 bases at V and 7 bases at J, leaving 8 bases unmatched. From germline, CDR1 is MNHEY and CDR2 SMNVEV (reference sequence). This CDR3 comprises 16 residues.

By proportion, this clone is medium-sized (0.01 to 0.1%). This rearrangement joins TRBV29-1 to TRBJ1-3; D unresolved. Trimming pared 7 bases from V and 0 bases from J, leaving 10 bases between. The CDR3 runs 13 residues. Germline V gene lookup returns CDR1 SQVTM and CDR2 ANQGSEA. CDR3 nucleotide sequence: TGCAGCGCCCACCGGGGCTCTGGAAACACCATATATTTT. Translating it yields CSAHRGSGNTIYF.

The genes are TRBV6-5 and TRBJ1-1; TRBD1 aligns across 8 bases. Germline loops: CDR1 MNHEY, CDR2 SVGAGI. Unmatched junction bases numbered 6, after V lost 5 bases and J lost 7 bases. The CDR3 runs to 13 residues. The CDR3 DNA is TGTGCCAGCAGTCCCCGGACAGGGCTTGAAGCTTTCTTT. Its translation is CASSPRTGLEAFF.

As regards this clone: Other nucleotide sequences in the sample specify the same CDR3. V gene TRBV19 combines with J gene TRBJ1-1; D not resolved. Trimming cost V 0 bases and J 0 bases, with 5 bases left between them. This CDR3 comprises 14 residues. The V gene's germline CDR1 is LNHDA and CDR2 SQIVND (reference sequence). Here the CDR3 DNA reads TGTGCCAGTAGTATAGACCGAATGAACACTGAAGCTTTCTTT. Its protein is CASSIDRMNTEAFF. Using reference TRBV19 and TRBJ1-1 for the parts outside the CDR3, the full variable domain is DGGITQSPKYLFRKEGQNVTLSCEQNLNHDAMYWYRQDPGQGLRLIYYSQIVNDFQKGDIAEGYSVSREKKESFPLTVTSAQKNPTAFYLCASSIDRMNTEAFFGQGTRLTVV.

V usage is TRBV4-3 and J usage is TRBJ2-3, with 7 bases matching TRBD1. V dropped 3 bases and J dropped 0; count of bases not matched to a gene: 6. Germline V gene sequence: CDR1 LGHNA, CDR2 YSLEER. The CDR3 covers 16 residues. The CDR3 spells CASSQTGFSSTDTQYF. The DNA for the CDR3 is TGCGCCAGCAGCCAGACAGGGTTCTCTAGCACAGATACGCAGTATTTT.

This CDR3 reads CATSPGQGPYEQYF. CDR3 DNA sequence: TGCGCCACCAGTCCGGGACAGGGGCCCTACGAGCAGTACTTC. The V and J genes are TRBV5-1 and TRBJ2-7; 10 bases match TRBD1. The CDR3 is 14 residues long. Per the germline V gene, CDR1 is SGHRS and CDR2 is YFSETQ. Trimming removed 9 bases from V and 2 bases from J; junction bases left unmatched: 8.

The rearrangement uses TRBV18 and TRBJ1-1; TRBD1 aligns across 10 bases. After removal of 3 bases from V and 5 bases from J, the junction contained 15 bases not matched to a gene. The CDR3 runs 18 residues. CDR1 and CDR2 from the germline V gene are KGHSH and LQKENI. CDR3 loop: CASSPYSPGQGSTTEAFF. CDR3 nucleotide sequence: TGTGCCAGCTCACCTTACAGTCCGGGACAGGGGAGTACTACTGAAGCTTTCTTT.

The chain is built from TRBV19 and TRBJ1-5, with TRBD1 matching over 7 bases. V was clipped by 10 bases and J by 5 bases; unmatched bases: 11. The CDR3 is made up of 14 amino acids. Germline values: CDR1 LNHDA, CDR2 SQIVND (reference sequence). This CDR3 is CAIRDRRGDQPQHF. CDR3 DNA: TGTGCCATAAGGGACAGAAGGGGCGATCAGCCCCAGCATTTT.

As concerns this clone: One end of the junction is discordant with germline, which a read error may explain. V gene TRBV7-7 combines with J gene TRBJ2-5; D may be TRBD2 (7 bases). This CDR3 spans 16 amino acids. Germline loops: CDR1 SSHAT, CDR2 FNYEAQ (reference sequence). The CDR3 spells CASSLAVGAGAETQYF. The CDR3 DNA is TGTGCTAGCAGCTTAGCGGTTGGGGCGGGGGCGGAGACCCAGTACTTC. The full variable domain, completed using reference TRBV7-7 and TRBJ2-5, is GAGVSQSPRYKVTKRGQDVTLRCDPISSHATLYWYQQALGQGPEFLTYFNYEAQPDKSGLPSDRFSAERPEGSISTLTIQRTEQRDSAMYRCASSLAVGAGAETQYFGPGTRLLVL.

The sample holds a few counts of this clone. The gene calls are TRBV6-6 and TRBJ1-1, with D uncertain. This CDR3 has 14 residues. Trimming pared 6 bases from V and 2 bases from J, leaving 13 bases between. Germline V gives CDR1 MNHNY, CDR2 SVGAGI (reference sequence). The CDR3 protein is CASSSGLLNTEAFF. CDR3 nucleotides: TGTGCCAGCAGCAGCGGGCTTCTTAACACTGAAGCTTTCTTT.

This chain uses TRBV6-6 with TRBJ2-7; D is ambiguous. Between the trimmed V and J ends, which lost 0 bases and 7 bases, there was a span of 10 bases. Germline V lookup: CDR1 MNHNY, CDR2 SVGAGI (reference sequence). The length of the CDR3 is 13 residues. The CDR3 spells CASSYSIGVEQYF. For the CDR3, the DNA is TGTGCCAGCAGTTACTCTATTGGGGTTGAGCAGTACTTC.

The chain combines TRBV6-5 with TRBJ1-1; D possibly corresponds to TRBD1 (5 bases). The CDR3 contains 13 residues. V lost 0 bases, J lost 5 bases, and 7 bases lay in between. The germline gives CDR1 MNHEY, CDR2 SVGAGI. CDR3 sequence reads: CASSYSGRTEAFF. CDR3 coding DNA: TGTGCCAGCAGTTACTCGGGGCGGACTGAAGCTTTCTTT.

This rearrangement joins TRBV27 to TRBJ1-5, with D unclear. Germline V gene lookup returns CDR1 MNHEY and CDR2 SMNVEV (reference sequence). The CDR3 has 13 amino acids. V dropped 7 bases and J dropped 1 base, with 8 bases sitting between them. In DNA, the CDR3 is TGTGCCAGCATCAGTTCGAGCAATCAGCCCCAGCATTTT. This gives the protein CASISSSNQPQHF.

The rearrangement links TRBV6-1 to TRBJ2-3; D might be TRBD1 or TRBD2, each matching 6 bases. The germline gives CDR1 MNHNS, CDR2 SASEGT. This CDR3 contains 17 residues. V was clipped by 2 bases and J by 3 bases, with 18 bases between them. CDR3 region: CASSEKGVSTRTDTQYF. CDR3 nucleotides: TGTGCCAGCAGTGAAAAGGGGGTTTCGACTAGGACAGATACGCAGTATTTT.